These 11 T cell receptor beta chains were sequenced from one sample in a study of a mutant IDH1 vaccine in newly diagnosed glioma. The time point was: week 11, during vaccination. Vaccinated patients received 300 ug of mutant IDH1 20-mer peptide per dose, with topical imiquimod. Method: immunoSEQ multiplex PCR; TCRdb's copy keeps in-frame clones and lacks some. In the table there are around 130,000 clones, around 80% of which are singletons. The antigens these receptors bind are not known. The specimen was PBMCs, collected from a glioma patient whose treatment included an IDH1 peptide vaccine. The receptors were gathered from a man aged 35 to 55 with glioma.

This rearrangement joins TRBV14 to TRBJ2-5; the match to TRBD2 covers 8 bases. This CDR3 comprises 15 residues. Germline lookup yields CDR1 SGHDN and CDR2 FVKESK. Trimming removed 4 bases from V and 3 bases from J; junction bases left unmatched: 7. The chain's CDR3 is CASSRGTRREETQYF. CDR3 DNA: TGTGCCAGCAGCCGAGGGACTAGACGAGAAGAGACCCAGTACTTC.

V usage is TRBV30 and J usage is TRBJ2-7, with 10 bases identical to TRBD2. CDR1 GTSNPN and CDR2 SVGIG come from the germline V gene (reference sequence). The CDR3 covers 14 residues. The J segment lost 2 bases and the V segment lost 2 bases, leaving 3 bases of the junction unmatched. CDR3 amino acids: CAWSSLAGAYEQYF. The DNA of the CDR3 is TGTGCCTGGAGTAGTCTAGCGGGAGCCTACGAGCAGTACTTC.

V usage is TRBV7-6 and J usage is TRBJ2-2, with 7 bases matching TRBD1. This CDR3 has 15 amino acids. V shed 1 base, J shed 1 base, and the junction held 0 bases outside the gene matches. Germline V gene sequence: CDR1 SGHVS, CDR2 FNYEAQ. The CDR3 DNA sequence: TGTGCCAGCAGCTTAGGGACAGGGAACACCGGGGAGCTGTTTTTT. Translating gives CASSLGTGNTGELFF.

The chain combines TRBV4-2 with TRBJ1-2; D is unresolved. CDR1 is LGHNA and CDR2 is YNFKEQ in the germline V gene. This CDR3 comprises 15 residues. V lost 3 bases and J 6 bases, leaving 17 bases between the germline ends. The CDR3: CASSHSPQVADGYTF. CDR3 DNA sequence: TGTGCCAGCAGCCATTCCCCCCAGGTAGCTGATGGCTACACCTTC.

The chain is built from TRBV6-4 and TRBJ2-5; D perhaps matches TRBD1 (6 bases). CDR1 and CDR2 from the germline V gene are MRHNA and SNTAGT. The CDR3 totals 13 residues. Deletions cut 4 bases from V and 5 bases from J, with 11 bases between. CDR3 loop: CASSVKRGETQYF. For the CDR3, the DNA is TGTGCCAGCAGTGTCAAGAGGGGGGAGACCCAGTACTTC.

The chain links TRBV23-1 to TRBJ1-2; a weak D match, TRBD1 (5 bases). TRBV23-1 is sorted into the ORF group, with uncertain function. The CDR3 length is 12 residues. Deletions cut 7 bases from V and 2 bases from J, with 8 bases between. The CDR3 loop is CASKGNNYGYTF. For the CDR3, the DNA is TGCGCCAGCAAGGGGAACAACTATGGCTACACCTTC.

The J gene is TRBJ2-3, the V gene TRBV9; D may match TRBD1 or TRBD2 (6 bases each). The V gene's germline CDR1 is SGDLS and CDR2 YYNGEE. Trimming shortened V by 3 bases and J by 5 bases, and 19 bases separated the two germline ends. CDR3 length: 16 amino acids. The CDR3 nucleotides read TGTGCCAGCAGCGAATCCGGGGGCATATACGGAGATACGCAGTATTTT. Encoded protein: CASSESGGIYGDTQYF.

CDR3 coding DNA: TGTGCCAGCAGCTTGGTAAAGGGGGCAACGGGCGAGCAGTACTTC. It specifies CASSLVKGATGEQYF. The chain is built from TRBV5-5 and TRBJ2-7, with 7 positions matching TRBD1. The germline gives CDR1 SGHKS, CDR2 YYEKEE (reference sequence). V gave up 0 bases and J gave up 6 bases; unmatched junction bases: 9. The CDR3 has 15 amino acids.

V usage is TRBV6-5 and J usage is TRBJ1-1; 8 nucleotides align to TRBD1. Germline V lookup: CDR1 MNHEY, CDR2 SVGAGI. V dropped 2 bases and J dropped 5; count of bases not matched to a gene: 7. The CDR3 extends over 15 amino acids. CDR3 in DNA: TGTGCCAGCAGTTACACAGGACAGGGCTGGACTGAAGCTTTCTTT. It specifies CASSYTGQGWTEAFF.

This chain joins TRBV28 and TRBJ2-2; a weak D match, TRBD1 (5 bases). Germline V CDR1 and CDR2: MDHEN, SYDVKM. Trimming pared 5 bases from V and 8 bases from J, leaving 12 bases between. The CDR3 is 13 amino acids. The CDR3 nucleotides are TGTGCCAGCAGTCGTCTCAGGGTTGGGGAGCTGTTTTTT. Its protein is CASSRLRVGELFF.

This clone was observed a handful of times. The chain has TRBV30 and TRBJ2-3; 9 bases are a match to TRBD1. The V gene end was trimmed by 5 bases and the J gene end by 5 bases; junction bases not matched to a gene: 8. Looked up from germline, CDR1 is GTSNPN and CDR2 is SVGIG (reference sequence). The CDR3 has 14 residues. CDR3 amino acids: CAWDTGGEGDTQYF. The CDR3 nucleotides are TGTGCCTGGGATACAGGGGGCGAGGGAGATACGCAGTATTTT.